Sequencing of this T cell receptor beta chain was carried out in a study of blood T cell repertoires in COVID-19. In the study overall: T cells, B-cell-depleted T cells, or PBMCs provided the cDNA or gDNA that served as material.

In the original processing: Estimation of nucleated cell counts relied on the amplification of reference gene primers. The table came from immunoSEQ multiplex PCR; TCRdb's copy has only in-frame clones and leaves some out. The V and J calls and clone size are taken from that table; D and trimming were inferred from the DNA. Here the sample spans around 270,000 clones, less than 90% being singletons. Trimming removed 5 bases from V and 5 bases from J; junction bases left unmatched: 8. This CDR3 region has 13 residues. Germline assignment: CDR1 GTSNPN and CDR2 SVGIG (reference sequence). The TCR sequence derives from a woman aged 40 to 50 who had recovered from COVID-19. Sequencing used peripheral blood. This sequence joins TRBV30 and TRBJ2-5, with 7 bases aligning to TRBD1. The DNA of the CDR3 is TGTGCCTGGGCTCAGGGGGTTCTGGAGACCCAGTACTTC. Its protein product is CAWAQGVLETQYF.